This T cell receptor (beta chain) was sequenced in a study of shared clonotypes between healthy human individuals. Whole-study findings and limits: Among non-shared clonotypes, generation probabilities were lower than among those shared by all four donors.

TCRdb keeps only in-frame clones here, not all; method: immunoSEQ multiplex PCR. The sample shows millions of clones, approximately 95% of them seen only once. V lost 3 bases, J lost 0 bases, and 8 bases lay in between. CDR1 KGHSH and CDR2 LQKENI come from the germline V gene. The CDR3 contains 14 residues. A note on this clone: Antigen specificity is unknown.

The chain combines TRBV18 with TRBJ1-2, with D uncertain. This TCR came from a man between 18 and 35 years old in good health. Some clones in this sample may be carry-over from other donors' samples. The sample taken for sequencing was naive CD4+ T cells from PBMCs. Documented subset: CD45RA+ positively selected. CDR3 sequence (DNA): TGTGCCAGCTCACCTAGGGAAGCTAACTATGGCTACACCTTC. It yields the protein CASSPREANYGYTF.